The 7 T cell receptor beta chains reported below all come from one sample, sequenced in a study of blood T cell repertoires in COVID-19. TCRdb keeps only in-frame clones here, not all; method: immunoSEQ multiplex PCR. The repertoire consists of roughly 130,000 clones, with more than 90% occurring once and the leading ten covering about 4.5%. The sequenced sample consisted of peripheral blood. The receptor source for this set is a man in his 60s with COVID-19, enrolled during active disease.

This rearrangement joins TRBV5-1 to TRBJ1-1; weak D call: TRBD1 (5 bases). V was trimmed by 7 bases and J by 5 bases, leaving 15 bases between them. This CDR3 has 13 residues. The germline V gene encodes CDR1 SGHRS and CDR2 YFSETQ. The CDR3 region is CASALGGGTEAFF. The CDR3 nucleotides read TGCGCCAGCGCCCTCGGGGGGGGGACTGAAGCTTTCTTT.

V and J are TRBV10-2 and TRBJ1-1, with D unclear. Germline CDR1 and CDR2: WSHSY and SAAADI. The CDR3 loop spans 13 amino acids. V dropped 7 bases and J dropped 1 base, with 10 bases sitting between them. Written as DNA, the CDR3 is TGCGCCAGCACCGAGACATGGAACACTGAAGCTTTCTTT. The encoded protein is CASTETWNTEAFF.

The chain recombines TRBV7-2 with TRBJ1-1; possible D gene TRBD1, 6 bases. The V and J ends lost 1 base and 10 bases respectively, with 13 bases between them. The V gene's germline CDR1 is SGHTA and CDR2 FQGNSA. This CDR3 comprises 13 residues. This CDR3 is CASSLGPGVAAFF. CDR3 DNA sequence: TGTGCCAGCAGCTTAGGTCCAGGGGTAGCAGCTTTCTTT.

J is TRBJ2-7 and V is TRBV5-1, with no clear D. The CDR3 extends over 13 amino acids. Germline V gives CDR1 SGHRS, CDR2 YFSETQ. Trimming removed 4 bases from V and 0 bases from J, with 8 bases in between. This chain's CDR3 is CASSPQISYEQYF. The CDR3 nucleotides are TGCGCCAGCAGCCCCCAGATCTCCTACGAGCAGTACTTC.

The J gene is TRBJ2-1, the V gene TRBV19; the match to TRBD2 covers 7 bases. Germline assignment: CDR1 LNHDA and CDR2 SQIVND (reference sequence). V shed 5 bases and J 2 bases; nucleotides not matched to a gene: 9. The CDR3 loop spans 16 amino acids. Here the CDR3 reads CASSSRLAGAYNEQFF. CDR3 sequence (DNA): TGTGCCAGTAGTTCCAGACTAGCCGGAGCCTACAATGAGCAGTTCTTC.

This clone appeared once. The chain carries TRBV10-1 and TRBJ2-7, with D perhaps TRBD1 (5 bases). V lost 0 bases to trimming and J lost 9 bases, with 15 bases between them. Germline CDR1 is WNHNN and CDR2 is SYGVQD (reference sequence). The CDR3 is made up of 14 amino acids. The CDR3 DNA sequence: TGCGCCAGCAGTGAGTCGGCTACAGGTGCCGGGCAGTACTTC. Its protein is CASSESATGAGQYF.

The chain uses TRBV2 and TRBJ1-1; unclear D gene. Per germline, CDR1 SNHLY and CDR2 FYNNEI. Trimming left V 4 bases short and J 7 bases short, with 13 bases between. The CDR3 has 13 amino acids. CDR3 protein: CASSAEAGVEAFF. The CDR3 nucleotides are TGTGCCAGCAGTGCGGAGGCCGGCGTTGAAGCTTTCTTT.